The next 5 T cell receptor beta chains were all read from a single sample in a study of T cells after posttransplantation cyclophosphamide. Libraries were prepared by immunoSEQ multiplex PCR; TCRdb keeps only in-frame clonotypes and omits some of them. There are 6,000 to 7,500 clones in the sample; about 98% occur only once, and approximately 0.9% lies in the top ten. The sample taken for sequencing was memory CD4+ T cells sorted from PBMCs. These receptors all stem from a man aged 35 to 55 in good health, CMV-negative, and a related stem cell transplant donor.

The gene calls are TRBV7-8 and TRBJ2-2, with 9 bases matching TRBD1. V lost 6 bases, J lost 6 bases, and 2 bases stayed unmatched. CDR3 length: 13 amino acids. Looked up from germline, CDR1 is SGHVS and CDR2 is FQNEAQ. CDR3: CASSTGGAGELFF. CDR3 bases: TGTGCCAGCAGTACAGGGGGCGCCGGGGAGCTGTTTTTT.

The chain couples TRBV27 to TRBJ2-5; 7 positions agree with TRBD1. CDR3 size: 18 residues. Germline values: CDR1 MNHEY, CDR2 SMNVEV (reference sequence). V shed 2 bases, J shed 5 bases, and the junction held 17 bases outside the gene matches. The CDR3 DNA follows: TGTGCCAGCAGTTTAATCAAGACAGGGCAGAGCTTCTGGGAGACCCAGTACTTC. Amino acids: CASSLIKTGQSFWETQYF.

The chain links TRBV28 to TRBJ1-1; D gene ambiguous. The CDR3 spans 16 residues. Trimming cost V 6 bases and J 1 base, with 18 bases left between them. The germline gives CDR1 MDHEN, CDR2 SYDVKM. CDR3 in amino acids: CASRPPRFGRNTEAFF. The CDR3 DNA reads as TGTGCCAGCAGACCACCGCGGTTTGGTAGGAACACTGAAGCTTTCTTT. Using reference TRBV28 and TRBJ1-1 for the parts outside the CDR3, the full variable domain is DVKVTQSSRYLVKRTGEKVFLECVQDMDHENMFWYRQDPGLGLRLIYFSYDVKMKEKGDIPEGYSVSREKKERFSLILESASTNQTSMYLCASRPPRFGRNTEAFFGQGTRLTVV.

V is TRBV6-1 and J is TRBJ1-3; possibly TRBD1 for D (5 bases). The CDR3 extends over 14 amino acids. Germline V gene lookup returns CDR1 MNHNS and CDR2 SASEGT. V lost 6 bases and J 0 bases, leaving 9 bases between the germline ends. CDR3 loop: CASRDIFSGNTIYF. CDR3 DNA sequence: TGTGCCAGCAGGGACATATTCTCTGGAAACACCATATATTTT.

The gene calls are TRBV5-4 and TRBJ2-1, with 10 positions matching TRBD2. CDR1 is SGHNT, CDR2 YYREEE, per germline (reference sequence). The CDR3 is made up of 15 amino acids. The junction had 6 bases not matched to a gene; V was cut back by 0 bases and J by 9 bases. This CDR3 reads CASSLASGSWGEQFF. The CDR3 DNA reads TGTGCCAGCAGCTTGGCTAGCGGGAGTTGGGGTGAGCAGTTCTTC.